Listed here are 10 T cell receptor beta chains from one sample, sequenced in a study of tumor-infiltrating lymphocytes in oesophageal squamous cell carcinoma. TCRdb redid the calling of the PCR reads with MiXCR, one entry per CDR3 protein. The sample shows about 21,000 distinct CDR3 sequences, about 35% of them seen only once. The sequenced material came from esophageal tumor tissue. These TCRs come from a male donor with esophageal squamous cell carcinoma.

This clonotype came up once. The V call is TRBV7-2, the J call TRBJ2-1; 11 bases map to TRBD1. J gave up 6 bases and V 1 base, and 2 bases lay outside the gene matches. The germline CDR1 and CDR2 sequences are SGHTA and FQGNSA. CDR3 length equals 15 residues. CDR3 in DNA: TGTGCCAGCAGCTTAGGGGGGACAGGGGGCAATGAGCAGTTCTTC. Its protein is CASSLGGTGGNEQFF.

The chain combines TRBV5-1 with TRBJ2-3; 16 bases align to TRBD2. V trimming: 4 bases; J trimming: 4 bases; junction bases outside the gene matches: 9. Germline assignment: CDR1 SGHRS and CDR2 YFSETQ. This CDR3 has 18 amino acids. CDR3 in DNA: TGCGCCAGCAGCCTGGGACTAGCGGGAGGGCTAGGGCCAGATACGCAGTATTTT. Translation: CASSLGLAGGLGPDTQYF. Based on the CDR3 plus reference TRBV5-1 and TRBJ2-3, the full variable domain is KAGVTQTPRYLIKTRGQQVTLSCSPISGHRSVSWYQQTPGQGLQFLFEYFSETQRNKGNFPGRFSGRQFSNSRSEMNVSTLELGDSALYLCASSLGLAGGLGPDTQYFGPGTRLTVL.

The rearrangement joins TRBV6-4 to TRBJ1-1; D remains unclear. Germline V gene sequence: CDR1 MRHNA, CDR2 SNTAGT. V shed 4 bases and J shed 3 bases, with 9 bases lying between them. CDR3 size: 13 residues. The CDR3 DNA reads as TGTGCCAGCAGTGCCCGGGAGGACACTGAAGCTTTCTTT. Residues: CASSAREDTEAFF.

This clonotype has a count of ten or more. V gene TRBV14 combines with J gene TRBJ1-5; D gene unclear. V lost 0 bases and J 5 bases, leaving 11 bases between the germline ends. This CDR3 is 15 amino acids long. Germline-derived CDR1 and CDR2 are SGHDN and FVKESK. CDR3 coding DNA: TGTGCCAGCAGCCAAGATAGGCGGGAAGATCAGCCCCAGCATTTT. Its protein is CASSQDRREDQPQHF. The full variable domain, rest sourced from reference TRBV14 and TRBJ1-5, is EAGVTQFPSHSVIEKGQTVTLRCDPISGHDNLYWYRRVMGKEIKFLLHFVKESKQDESGMPNNRFLAERTGGTYSTLKVQPAELEDSGVYFCASSQDRREDQPQHFGDGTRLSIL.

The sample holds many counts of this clonotype. The chain employs TRBV27 and TRBJ1-2; a possible D gene is TRBD1 (5 bases). The CDR3 is 14 residues long. V was clipped by 5 bases and J by 8 bases, with 18 bases between them. CDR1 and CDR2 (germline): MNHEY, SMNVEV (reference sequence). In nucleotides, the CDR3 is TGTGCCAGCAGTCCAAGCGGACACTTGGGAGGCTACACCTTC. Translated, it gives CASSPSGHLGGYTF.

A remark on this clonotype: The CDR3 does not end in the conserved phenylalanine or tryptophan, so this is likely a read error. Because the CDR3's place on the DNA is in doubt, the DNA is left out and the CDR3 is given as listed by TCRdb. The J gene is TRBJ2-7, the V gene TRBV7-8; TRBD2, the D gene given by the table, was not confirmed from the DNA. Germline CDR1 is SGHVS and CDR2 is FQNEAQ. A total of 15 residues make up the CDR3, ends included. Here the CDR3 reads CASSFAALYGYTFGS.

This clonotype has only one observation. The rearrangement joins TRBV4-1 to TRBJ2-4; D could derive from TRBD1 or TRBD2 (5 bases each). The CDR3 totals 16 residues. CDR1 is MGHRA, CDR2 YSYEKL, per germline. The germline V and J ends were trimmed by 0 bases and 13 bases, with 22 bases remaining between them. The CDR3 sequence: CASSQDVRGGYNEQYF. The CDR3 DNA sequence: TGCGCCAGCAGCCAAGATGTTAGGGGCGGGTACAATGAGCAGTACTTC.

This clonotype was recorded at least ten times. This chain links TRBV4-3 with TRBJ1-1, with D uncertain. Germline CDR1 reads LGHNA; CDR2 reads YSLEER. The CDR3 extends over 14 amino acids. V was clipped by 1 base and J by 5 bases, with 11 bases between them. The chain's CDR3 is CASSQVSGRTEAFF. The CDR3 coding sequence is TGCGCCAGCAGCCAAGTTTCGGGAAGGACTGAAGCTTTCTTT.

For this clonotype: At one boundary the junction diverges from the germline segment, which might be a read error. The rearrangement links TRBV6-1 to TRBJ1-5, with TRBD1 matching 8 bases. CDR3 length equals 16 residues. Per the germline V gene, CDR1 is MNHNS and CDR2 is SASEGT. The CDR3 DNA is TGTGCCAGCAGCGACGACAGGGGAAGGGGCAATCAGCCCCGGCATTTT. It codes for CASSDDRGRGNQPRHF.

This clonotype was recorded at least ten times. The CDR3 DNA follows: TGTGCCAGCAGCTTAGCCGCCACAGGGACCCGCCAGCCCCAGCATTTT. Amino acid sequence: CASSLAATGTRQPQHF. The gene calls are TRBV11-2 and TRBJ1-5; D is perhaps TRBD1 (6 bases). The CDR3 sequence is 16 residues long. Trimming pared 1 base from V and 7 bases from J, leaving 17 bases between. Germline CDR1 and CDR2: SGHAT and FQNNGV.